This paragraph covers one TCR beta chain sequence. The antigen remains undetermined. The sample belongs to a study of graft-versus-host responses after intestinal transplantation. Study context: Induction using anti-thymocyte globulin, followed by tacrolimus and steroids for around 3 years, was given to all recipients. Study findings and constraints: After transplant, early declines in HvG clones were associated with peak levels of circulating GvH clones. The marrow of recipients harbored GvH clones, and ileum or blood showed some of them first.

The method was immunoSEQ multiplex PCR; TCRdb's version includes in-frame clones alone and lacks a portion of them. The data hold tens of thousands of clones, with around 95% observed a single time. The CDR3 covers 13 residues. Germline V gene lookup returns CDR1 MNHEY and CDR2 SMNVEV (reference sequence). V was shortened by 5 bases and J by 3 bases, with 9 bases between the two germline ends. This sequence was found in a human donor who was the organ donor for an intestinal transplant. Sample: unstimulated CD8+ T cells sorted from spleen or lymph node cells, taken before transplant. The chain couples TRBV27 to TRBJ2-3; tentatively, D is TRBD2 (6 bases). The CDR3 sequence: CASSPGGTDTQYF. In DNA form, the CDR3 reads TGTGCCAGCAGTCCCGGAGGGACAGATACGCAGTATTTT.